These 8 T cell receptor beta chains came from one sample sequenced in a study of CD8+ T cells in alopecia areata. Sequencing used cDNA as its template, made by extracting RNA and reverse transcribing it. Sequencing used immunoSEQ multiplex PCR; TCRdb keeps in-frame clones, though not all of them. Of fewer than 350,000 clones listed, 58% were seen once; the top ten hold around 1.7%. Treatment given: oral pan-JAK inhibitor, 5-10 mg twice daily. Sequencing used CD4+ T cells sorted from blood, obtained at week 24, from a patient treated with tofacitinib. The receptors originated from a human donor with alopecia areata.

The CDR3 DNA is TGTGCCAGCAGTCCCTTCCAGGGACGTGGAAACACCATATATTTT. It encodes CASSPFQGRGNTIYF. This chain links TRBV7-2 with TRBJ1-3; tentatively, D is TRBD1 (5 bases). V gave up 6 bases and J gave up 3 bases, with 15 bases separating them. The CDR3 runs 15 residues. CDR1 is SGHTA and CDR2 is FQGNSA in the germline V gene.

The chain joins TRBV4-3 to TRBJ1-1; D might be TRBD1 (5 bases). The V end was cut by 1 base, the J end by 6 bases, with 12 bases between. CDR3 length equals 14 residues. From germline, CDR1 is LGHNA and CDR2 YSLEER. As DNA, the CDR3 is TGCGCCAGCAGCCAAGGCTTAGGGACCCCTGAAGCTTTCTTT. Protein: CASSQGLGTPEAFF.

In its sample, this clone was seen a few times. CDR3 in DNA: TGTGCCAGCAACAGGGCCCTCTATGGCTACACCTTC. Encoded protein: CASNRALYGYTF. This sequence joins TRBV7-9 and TRBJ1-2; D possibly corresponds to TRBD1 (6 bases). The CDR3 runs to 12 residues. Trimming took 7 bases from V and 4 from J, leaving 10 bases between them. The germline V gene encodes CDR1 SEHNR and CDR2 FQNEAQ (reference sequence).

This clone was seen only a few times. This CDR3 reads CAWSSDSLNTEAFF. The CDR3 DNA sequence: TGTGCCTGGAGTTCAGACAGTCTGAACACTGAAGCTTTCTTT. The chain carries TRBV30 and TRBJ1-1, with a possible D match to TRBD1 (5 bases). Germline-derived CDR1 and CDR2 are GTSNPN and SVGIG (reference sequence). The CDR3 totals 14 residues. Trimming shortened V by 2 bases and J by 0 bases, and 10 bases separated the two germline ends.

This clone has a handful of counts. The V call is TRBV7-2, the J call TRBJ1-2; the match to TRBD1 covers 8 bases. This CDR3 is built from 15 residues. V lost 4 bases to trimming and J lost 4 bases; unmatched junction nucleotides: 8. Germline lookup yields CDR1 SGHTA and CDR2 FQGNSA. CDR3 DNA: TGTGCCAGCAGCTCCCTGACAGGGGAGGGCTATGGCTACACCTTC. Protein product: CASSSLTGEGYGYTF.

The chain carries TRBV11-2 and TRBJ2-3; 7 bases are a match to TRBD1. V trimming: 3 bases; J trimming: 0 bases; junction bases outside the gene matches: 3. This CDR3 spans 15 amino acids. In germline, CDR1 is SGHAT, CDR2 FQNNGV. Here the CDR3 DNA reads TGTGCCAGCAGCTTGGGCAGGGGGAGCACAGATACGCAGTATTTT. Translation: CASSLGRGSTDTQYF.

This clone has just a few counts. The chain couples TRBV5-1 to TRBJ1-1; D ambiguous. Germline V gene data show CDR1 as SGHRS and CDR2 as YFSETQ. The CDR3 runs 13 residues. V shed 4 bases and J shed 6 bases, with 13 bases lying between them. CDR3 bases: TGCGCCAGCAGCCAAGCGCCCGGGGCTGAAGCTTTCTTT. It encodes CASSQAPGAEAFF.

On this clone: This same CDR3 is encoded by further DNA sequences in the sample. This sequence joins TRBV5-1 and TRBJ2-2, with TRBD1 identical over 7 bases. This CDR3 is 15 amino acids long. The junction had 4 bases not matched to a gene; V was cut back by 0 bases and J by 5 bases. The germline V gene encodes CDR1 SGHRS and CDR2 YFSETQ. CDR3 residues: CASSLGTGETGELFF. The CDR3 DNA follows: TGCGCCAGCAGCTTGGGTACAGGGGAGACCGGGGAGCTGTTTTTT.